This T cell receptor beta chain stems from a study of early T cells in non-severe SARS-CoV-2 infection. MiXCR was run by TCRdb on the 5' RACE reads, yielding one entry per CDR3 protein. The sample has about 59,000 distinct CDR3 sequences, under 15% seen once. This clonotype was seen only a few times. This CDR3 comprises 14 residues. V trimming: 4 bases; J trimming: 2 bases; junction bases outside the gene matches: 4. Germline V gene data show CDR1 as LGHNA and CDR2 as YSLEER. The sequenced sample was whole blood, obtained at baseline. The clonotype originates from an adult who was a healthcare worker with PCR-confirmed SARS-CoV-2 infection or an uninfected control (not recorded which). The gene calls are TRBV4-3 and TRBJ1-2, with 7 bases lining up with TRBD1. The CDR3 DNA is TGCGCCAGCAGCCCTGGACAGGCGAACTATGGCTACACCTTC. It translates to CASSPGQANYGYTF.